The T cell receptor beta chain described here comes from a study of T cell responses to AZD1222 COVID-19 vaccine. Whole-study findings and limits: Of the AZD1222 recipients, only 5 to 7 were seropositive at baseline. Without day 14 samples, only post-peak T cell repertoires were studied. In a largely white British group with more females than males, clonal diversity was possibly underestimated. Unmutated variant regions are reportedly targeted by nearly half of spike-specific TCRs.

The CDR3 covers 13 residues. Germline loops: CDR1 MNHEY, CDR2 SVGEGT. V was cut by 4 bases and J by 5 bases, with 9 bases left in between. Concerning this clone itself: The antigen remains undetermined.

Some clones are missing from TCRdb's copy, which holds only in-frame ones; the method was immunoSEQ multiplex PCR. This table has about 150,000 clones, more than 85% appearing once. The rearrangement joins TRBV6-2 or TRBV6-3 to TRBJ1-5, with TRBD1 as a possible D gene (5 bases). The TCR sequence derives from an adult in good health. The input for sequencing was peripheral blood, taken on day 0 of AZD1222 vaccination. This CDR3 is CASSSDSHQPQHF. CDR3 coding DNA: TGTGCCAGCAGTTCCGACAGTCATCAGCCCCAGCATTTT.